This T cell receptor (beta chain) was sequenced during a study of identical twins. A template switching step contributed a universal primer site, while unique molecular identifiers were present in the cDNA. TCRdb recomputed calls from the 5' RACE reads with MiXCR, one row per CDR3 protein. This sample has 1,800,000 or so distinct CDR3 sequences, with about 32% found just once. General study findings and limits: Insertions ran lower in abundant cord blood beta clonotypes, though not in memory repertoires. Models came in too low on out-of-frame TCR alpha sharing in monozygotic twins. Analyses of zero insertions could, in part, be confounded by invariant MAIT and iNKT cells.

CDR1 DFQATT and CDR2 SNEGSKA come from the germline V gene (reference sequence). The CDR3 sequence is 13 residues long. As concerns this clonotype: The antigen is not known.

The rearrangement uses TRBV20-1 and TRBJ2-1; TRBD1 matches at 12 bases. The J call may be in error: the DNA end matches TRBJ2-7 better. The clonotype was recovered from a newborn girl in good health. Sequenced input: cord blood. CDR3 DNA: TGCAGTGCTCCCGGGACAGGGGGCAGGGAGCAGTACTTC. Protein sequence: CSAPGTGGREQYF.